One and the same sample provided the 12 T cell receptor beta chains below, sequenced in a study of vaccination effects on CD4 cells after COVID-19. Using viral peptide pools, the ViraFEST assay grew out antigen-specific CD4+ T cells prior to sequencing. After roughly 9 days in culture, the CD4+ T cells were isolated. These TCRs are of unknown antigen specificity. Clones were sequenced by immunoSEQ multiplex PCR, and TCRdb holds only the in-frame ones, with some missing. The profile shows some 59,000 clones, over 75% of them singletons. Sequences were derived from CD4+ T cells from PBMCs cultured with HCoV-229E spike peptides, sampled before COVID-19 vaccination. The receptor source for this set is a human donor who received a COVID-19 vaccine.

This chain joins TRBV5-4 and TRBJ1-2; D call uncertain. V lost 1 base and J 4 bases, leaving 8 bases between the germline ends. The CDR3 is 13 amino acids. Germline CDR1 and CDR2: SGHNT and YYREEE (reference sequence). The DNA of the CDR3 is TGTGCCAGCAGCTTGTTCGGTGGCTATGGCTACACCTTC. Translating it yields CASSLFGGYGYTF. The entire variable domain, with the rest obtained from reference TRBV5-4 and TRBJ1-2, is as follows: ETGVTQSPTHLIKTRGQQVTLRCSSQSGHNTVSWYQQALGQGPQFIFQYYREEENGRGNFPPRFSGLQFPNYSSELNVNALELDDSALYLCASSLFGGYGYTFGSGTRLTVV.

The chain employs TRBV6-2 or TRBV6-3 and TRBJ1-6, with a tentative D call TRBD1 (5 bases). Trimming pared 5 bases from V and 10 bases from J, leaving 15 bases between. Germline V gene sequence: CDR1 MNHEY, CDR2 SVGEGT. There are 14 residues in the CDR3. For the CDR3, the DNA is TGTGCCAGCAGTCCGCGAGGCCGGGGGTCACCCCTCCACTTT. Its protein product is CASSPRGRGSPLHF.

This chain links TRBV30 with TRBJ1-1; no firm D call. The CDR3 sequence is 15 residues long. Trimming removed 2 bases at V and 5 bases at J, with 18 bases between. Per the germline V gene, CDR1 is GTSNPN and CDR2 is SVGIG (reference sequence). This CDR3 reads CAWSLLGLVGTEAFF. In DNA, the CDR3 is TGTGCCTGGAGTCTACTTGGACTGGTGGGGACTGAAGCTTTCTTT.

This clone has only one observation. The chain recombines TRBV5-1 with TRBJ2-1; D not resolved. The CDR3 has 14 amino acids. Germline loops: CDR1 SGHRS, CDR2 YFSETQ. V lost 4 bases to trimming and J lost 5 bases, with 13 bases between them. DNA of the CDR3: TGCGCCAGCAGCGGCCTTGGCAGAGACAATGAGCAGTTCTTC. Protein: CASSGLGRDNEQFF.

With respect to this clone: At one boundary the junction diverges from the germline segment, which might be a read error. The gene calls are TRBV3-1 (or the pseudogene TRBV3-2) and TRBJ2-2; no clear D gene. This CDR3 is built from 11 residues. The germline V gene encodes CDR1 LGHDT and CDR2 YNNKEL (reference sequence). Here the CDR3 reads CASTQTGELFF. CDR3 bases: TGTGCCAGCACCCAAACCGGGGAGCTGTTTTTT.

The DNA of the CDR3 is TGTGCCAGTAGTACCTCCGGGGCCCAGTACTTC. Translating it yields CASSTSGAQYF. The chain is built from TRBV19 and TRBJ2-5; D possibly corresponds to TRBD2 (5 bases). With 4 bases removed from V and 9 bases from J, the gap between germline ends came to 9 bases. The length of the CDR3 is 11 residues. Germline values: CDR1 LNHDA, CDR2 SQIVND (reference sequence).

This clone was seen only a few times. The rearrangement links TRBV27 to TRBJ2-2, with 10 bases that match TRBD1. The trim removed 4 bases at V and 15 bases at J, leaving 11 bases unmatched. Germline loops: CDR1 MNHEY, CDR2 SMNVEV (reference sequence). There are 14 residues in the CDR3. CDR3 in DNA: TGTGCCAGCAGTTCCCCCGGGACAGGGGTTAGGGTGTTTTTT. Its translation: CASSSPGTGVRVFF.

V and J are TRBV12-5 and TRBJ1-5; no clear D. The CDR3 spans 14 residues. The V and J ends lost 1 base and 4 bases respectively, with 8 bases between them. CDR1 and CDR2 (germline): LGHNT, FRNRAP. The CDR3 nucleotides are TGTGCTAGTGGTTTGGATGTGAGTAATCAGCCCCAGCATTTT. Protein: CASGLDVSNQPQHF. The full variable domain, completed using reference TRBV12-5 and TRBJ1-5, is DARVTQTPRHKVTEMGQEVTMRCQPILGHNTVFWYRQTMMQGLELLAYFRNRAPLDDSGMPKDRFSAEMPDATLATLKIQPSEPRDSAVYFCASGLDVSNQPQHFGDGTRLSIL.

CDR3 bases: TGTGCCAGCAACCCAGCGGGAGGCACAGATACGCAGTATTTT. The encoded protein is CASNPAGGTDTQYF. The chain uses TRBV6-6 and TRBJ2-3; 8 bases align to TRBD2. Germline V CDR1 and CDR2: MNHNY, SVGAGI (reference sequence). The junction had 4 bases not matched to a gene; V was cut back by 7 bases and J by 1 base. The length of the CDR3 is 14 residues.

The V call is TRBV28, the J call TRBJ1-3; no clear D gene. The germline V gene has CDR1 MDHEN and CDR2 SYDVKM. This CDR3 contains 16 residues. Trimming left V 7 bases short and J 0 bases short, with 16 bases between. The CDR3 spells CASNDPGGSSGNTIYF. The CDR3 DNA is TGTGCCAGCAACGACCCCGGAGGTTCCTCTGGAAACACCATATATTTT. The full variable domain, with the rest looked up from reference TRBV28 and TRBJ1-3, is DVKVTQSSRYLVKRTGEKVFLECVQDMDHENMFWYRQDPGLGLRLIYFSYDVKMKEKGDIPEGYSVSREKKERFSLILESASTNQTSMYLCASNDPGGSSGNTIYFGEGSWLTVV.

The V and J genes are TRBV4-1 and TRBJ1-1; D is ambiguous. The V end was cut by 9 bases, the J end by 5 bases, with 19 bases between. This CDR3 comprises 14 residues. Germline V gives CDR1 MGHRA, CDR2 YSYEKL. The CDR3 nucleotides are TGCGCCAGTCGCCGGGAGGAGAGGAGGACTGAAGCTTTCTTT. Translation: CASRREERRTEAFF.

The chain joins TRBV11-3 to TRBJ1-1; a weak D match, TRBD1 (6 bases). V was clipped by 2 bases and J by 6 bases, with 10 bases between them. This CDR3 spans 13 amino acids. Germline V gene lookup returns CDR1 SGHNT and CDR2 YENEEA. The chain's CDR3 is CASSLSRTAEAFF. The DNA for the CDR3 is TGTGCCAGCAGCTTAAGTCGGACAGCTGAAGCTTTCTTT.